A selection of T cell receptor beta chains follows, all from one sample in a study of CD8 T cells in ankylosing spondylitis. TCRdb passed the 5' RACE reads through MiXCR, listing each CDR3 protein once. The sample records more than 150,000 distinct CDR3 sequences, roughly 13% being singletons. Sequencing was performed on blood, either unsorted or a sorted T cell fraction (not recorded which). The receptors stem from a female donor with ankylosing spondylitis or in good health (not recorded which). Each CDR3 is given with its conserved first and last residue. D genes are given only for firm matches. Clone size is given for some rows only: seen once, a few or many times, or a class if the clone is expanded.

cdr3_aa | cdr3_nt | v_call | clone_size | j_call | d_call
CASSLGREGGYTF | TGTGCCAGCAGCTTAGGCAGGGAGGGTGGCTACACCTTC | TRBV11-2 | many | TRBJ1-2 | NA
CSASTSAGYNEQFF | TGCAGTGCCTCGACATCCGCGGGGTACAATGAGCAGTTCTTC | TRBV20-1 | few | TRBJ2-1 | NA
CASRPTGRSYEQYF | TGTGCCAGCAGGCCGACAGGGAGATCCTACGAGCAGTACTTC | TRBV5-6 | NA | TRBJ2-7 | TRBD1
CASRTGTGAIGELFF | TGCGCCAGCAGAACCGGGACAGGGGCCATTGGGGAGCTGTTTTTT | TRBV4-3 | NA | TRBJ2-2 | TRBD1
CASSSPRTASYEQYF | TGTGCCAGCAGCTCCCCGAGGACAGCCTCCTACGAGCAGTACTTC | TRBV7-8 | NA | TRBJ2-7 | NA
CASRGMMNTEAFF | TGTGCCAGCAGGGGGATGATGAACACTGAAGCTTTCTTT | TRBV25-1 | many | TRBJ1-1 | NA
CASSLETLLANTGELFF | TGTGCCAGCAGTCTTGAGACGCTCCTAGCGAACACCGGGGAGCTGTTTTTT | TRBV7-8 | many | TRBJ2-2 | NA
CSARDRVGGGEDTQYF | TGCAGTGCTAGAGATCGTGTAGGGGGGGGTGAAGATACGCAGTATTTT | TRBV20-1 | NA | TRBJ2-3 | NA
CSVAMANTEAFF | TGCAGCGTTGCTATGGCGAACACTGAAGCTTTCTTT | TRBV29-1 | many | TRBJ1-1 | NA
CASTYGDVHEAFF | TGTGCCAGCACCTATGGGGACGTACATGAAGCTTTCTTT | TRBV12-3/TRBV12-4 | many | TRBJ1-1 | NA
CASSPSGYSNQPQHF | TGTGCCAGCAGTCCAAGTGGGTATAGCAATCAGCCCCAGCATTTT | TRBV6-1 | NA | TRBJ1-5 | NA
CASSLGAGRGLEQYF | TGTGCCAGCAGCTTGGGGGCAGGGAGGGGCTTGGAGCAGTACTTC | TRBV7-2 | many | TRBJ2-7 | NA
CASSDLGLAGEGTQYF | TGTGCCAGCAGTGATCTCGGACTAGCGGGAGAGGGTACGCAGTATTTT | TRBV25-1 | many | TRBJ2-3 | TRBD2
CASSYVGTSGSTDTQYF | TGTGCCAGCAGTTACGTTGGGACTAGCGGGAGCACAGATACGCAGTATTTT | TRBV6-5 | few | TRBJ2-3 | TRBD2
CASSIRASGNEQFF | TGTGCCAGTAGTATACGGGCTAGCGGCAATGAGCAGTTCTTC | TRBV19 | many | TRBJ2-1 | TRBD2
CASSFRTSGSNEQYF | TGTGCCAGCAGCTTCCGGACTAGCGGTTCTAACGAGCAGTACTTC | TRBV7-8 | few | TRBJ2-7 | TRBD2
CASSLFPGHHSNQPQHF | TGTGCCAGCAGTCTCTTTCCGGGACACCATAGCAATCAGCCCCAGCATTTT | TRBV7-8 | many | TRBJ1-5 | NA
CATSDSGAPWSGANVLTF | TGTGCCACCAGTGATTCCGGGGCGCCCTGGTCCGGGGCCAACGTCCTGACTTTC | TRBV24-1 | NA | TRBJ2-6 | NA
CASSPPGTGGVNEQFF | TGTGCCAGCTCACCACCCGGGACAGGGGGTGTAAATGAGCAGTTCTTC | TRBV18 | NA | TRBJ2-1 | TRBD1
CASSQDHDRGNTDTQYF | TGCGCCAGCAGCCAAGATCATGACAGGGGAAACACAGATACGCAGTATTTT | TRBV4-3 | many | TRBJ2-3 | TRBD1
CASSYREGYNEQFF | TGTGCCAGCAGTTATCGGGAGGGTTACAATGAGCAGTTCTTC | TRBV6-2/TRBV6-3 | NA | TRBJ2-1 | TRBD2
CASGLSYEQYF | TGTGCCAGCGGGCTCTCCTACGAGCAGTACTTC | TRBV10-3 | many | TRBJ2-7 | NA
CATSRGPLPPTSGSETQYF | TGTGCCACCAGCAGAGGCCCCCTTCCCCCGACTAGCGGGAGTGAGACCCAGTACTTC | TRBV15 | many | TRBJ2-5 | TRBD2
CASSLTTRATGANVLTF | TGTGCCAGCAGCTTAACGACGCGGGCTACTGGGGCCAACGTCCTGACTTTC | TRBV7-3 | many | TRBJ2-6 | NA
CASSGSGSHNNEQFF | TGTGCCAGCAGCGGTAGCGGGAGCCACAACAATGAGCAGTTCTTC | TRBV7-2 | NA | TRBJ2-1 | TRBD2
CSSSLNPEGTEAFF | TGCTCCAGCAGCTTAAACCCGGAGGGCACTGAAGCTTTCTTT | TRBV5-1 | NA | TRBJ1-1 | NA
CASSFTGFPLNTGELFF | TGTGCCAGCAGTTTTACAGGGTTCCCCCTGAACACCGGGGAGCTGTTTTTT | TRBV6-5 | few | TRBJ2-2 | NA
CSARTSGRAYEQYF | TGCAGTGCTAGGACTAGCGGGAGGGCCTACGAGCAGTACTTC | TRBV20-1 | many | TRBJ2-7 | TRBD2
CASSLSPPLAGVSDTQYF | TGTGCCAGCAGCCTAAGCCCTCCTTTAGCGGGAGTGTCAGATACGCAGTATTTT | TRBV11-2 | NA | TRBJ2-3 | TRBD2
CASSSRQATNEKLFF | TGTGCCAGCAGCTCCCGACAGGCAACTAATGAAAAACTGTTTTTT | TRBV7-9 | NA | TRBJ1-4 | NA
CASSQDLGTQYF | TGCGCCAGCAGCCAAGATCTAGGTACGCAGTATTTT | TRBV4-1 | NA | TRBJ2-3 | NA
CASSLAPASSSYNEQFF | TGTGCCAGCAGCTTAGCCCCAGCCTCCAGCTCCTACAATGAGCAGTTCTTC | TRBV7-2 | many | TRBJ2-1 | NA
CASRGAGYEQYF | TGTGCCAGCAGGGGGGCTGGGTACGAGCAGTACTTC | TRBV2 | NA | TRBJ2-7 | NA
CASSPGGGDSRDGYTF | TGTGCCAGCAGCCCCGGGGGGGGGGACAGCCGGGATGGCTACACCTTC | TRBV5-4 | NA | TRBJ1-2 | TRBD1
CASSPLSGGGGETQYF | TGTGCCAGCAGTCCCCTTTCGGGAGGGGGTGGAGAGACCCAGTACTTC | TRBV12-3/TRBV12-4 | many | TRBJ2-5 | TRBD2
CASSPIRLNEQYF | TGTGCCAGCAGTCCAATACGTTTGAACGAGCAGTACTTC | TRBV27 | many | TRBJ2-7 | NA
CSARETILQETQYF | TGCAGTGCTAGAGAGACAATCCTCCAAGAGACCCAGTACTTC | TRBV20-1 | NA | TRBJ2-5 | NA
CASTGVYEQYF | TGTGCCAGCACCGGAGTCTACGAGCAGTACTTC | TRBV6-2/TRBV6-3 | many | TRBJ2-7 | NA
CASSPGVQRISYEQYF | TGCGCCAGCAGCCCCGGTGTACAGAGGATCTCCTACGAGCAGTACTTC | TRBV5-1 | few | TRBJ2-7 | NA
CASSLAGGLGGTDTQYF | TGTGCCAGCAGCCTAGCGGGAGGGCTTGGAGGCACAGATACGCAGTATTTT | TRBV7-2 | few | TRBJ2-3 | TRBD2